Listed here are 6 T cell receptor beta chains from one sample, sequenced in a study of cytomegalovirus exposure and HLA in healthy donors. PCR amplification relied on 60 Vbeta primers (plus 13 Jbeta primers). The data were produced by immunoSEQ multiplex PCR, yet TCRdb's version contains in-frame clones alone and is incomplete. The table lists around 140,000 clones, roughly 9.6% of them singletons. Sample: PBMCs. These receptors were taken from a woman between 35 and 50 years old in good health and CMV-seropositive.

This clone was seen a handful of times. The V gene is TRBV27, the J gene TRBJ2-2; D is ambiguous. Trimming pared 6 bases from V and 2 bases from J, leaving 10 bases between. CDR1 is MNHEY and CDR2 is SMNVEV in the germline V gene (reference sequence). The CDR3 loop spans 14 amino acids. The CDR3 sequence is CASRPGFNTGELFF. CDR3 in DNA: TGTGCCAGCAGGCCGGGTTTCAACACCGGGGAGCTGTTTTTT.

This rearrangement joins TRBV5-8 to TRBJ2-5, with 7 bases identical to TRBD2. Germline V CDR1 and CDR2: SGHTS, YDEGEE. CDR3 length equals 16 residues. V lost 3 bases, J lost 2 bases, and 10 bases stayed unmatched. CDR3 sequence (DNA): TGTGCCAGCAGCTCCCGACTAGCATCCAAACAAGAGACCCAGTACTTC. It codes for CASSSRLASKQETQYF.

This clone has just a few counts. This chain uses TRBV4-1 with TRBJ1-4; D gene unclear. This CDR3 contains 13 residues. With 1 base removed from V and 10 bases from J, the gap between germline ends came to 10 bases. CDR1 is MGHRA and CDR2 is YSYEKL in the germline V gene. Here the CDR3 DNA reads TGCGCCAGCAGCCAAGTTCTCCCTGTAAAACTGTTTTTT. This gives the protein CASSQVLPVKLFF.

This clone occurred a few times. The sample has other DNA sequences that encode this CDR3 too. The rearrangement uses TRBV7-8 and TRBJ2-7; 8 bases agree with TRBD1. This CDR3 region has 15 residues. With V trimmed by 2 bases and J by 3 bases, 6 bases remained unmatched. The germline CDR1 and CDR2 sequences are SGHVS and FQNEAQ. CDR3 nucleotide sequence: TGTGCCAGCAGCTTACGGACAGGGACCGACTACGAGCAGTACTTC. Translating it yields CASSLRTGTDYEQYF.

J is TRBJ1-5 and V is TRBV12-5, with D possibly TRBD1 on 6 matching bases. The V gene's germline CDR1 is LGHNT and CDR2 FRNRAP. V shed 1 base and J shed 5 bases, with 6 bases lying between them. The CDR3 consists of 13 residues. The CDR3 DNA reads TGTGCTAGTGGTTTGGAGGGGGATCAGCCCCAGCATTTT. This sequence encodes CASGLEGDQPQHF.

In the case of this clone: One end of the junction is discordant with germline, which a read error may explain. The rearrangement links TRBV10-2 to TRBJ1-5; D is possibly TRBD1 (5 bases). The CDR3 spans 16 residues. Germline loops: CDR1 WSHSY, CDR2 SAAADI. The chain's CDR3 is CASSESPGNSNQHQHF. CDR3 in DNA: TGCGCCAGCAGTGAGTCACCAGGGAATAGCAATCAGCACCAGCATTTT.